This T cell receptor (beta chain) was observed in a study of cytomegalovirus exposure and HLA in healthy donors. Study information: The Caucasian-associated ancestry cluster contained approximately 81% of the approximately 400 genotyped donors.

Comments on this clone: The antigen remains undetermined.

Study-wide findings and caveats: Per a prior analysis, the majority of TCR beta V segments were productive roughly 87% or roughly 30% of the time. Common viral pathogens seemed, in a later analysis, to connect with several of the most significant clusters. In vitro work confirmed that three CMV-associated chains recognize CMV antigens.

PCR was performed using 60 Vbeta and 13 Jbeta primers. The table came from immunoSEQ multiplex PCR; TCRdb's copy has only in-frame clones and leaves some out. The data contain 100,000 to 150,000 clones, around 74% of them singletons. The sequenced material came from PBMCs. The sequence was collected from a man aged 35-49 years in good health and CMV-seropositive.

CDR3 amino acids: CASSLTGKWDEQYF. The CDR3 nucleotides read TGCGCCAGCAGCTTGACAGGGAAATGGGACGAGCAGTACTTC. This sequence joins TRBV5-1 and TRBJ2-7; perhaps TRBD1 as D (6 bases). Per germline, CDR1 SGHRS and CDR2 YFSETQ. With 1 base removed from V and 5 bases from J, the gap between germline ends came to 13 bases. The CDR3 totals 14 residues.